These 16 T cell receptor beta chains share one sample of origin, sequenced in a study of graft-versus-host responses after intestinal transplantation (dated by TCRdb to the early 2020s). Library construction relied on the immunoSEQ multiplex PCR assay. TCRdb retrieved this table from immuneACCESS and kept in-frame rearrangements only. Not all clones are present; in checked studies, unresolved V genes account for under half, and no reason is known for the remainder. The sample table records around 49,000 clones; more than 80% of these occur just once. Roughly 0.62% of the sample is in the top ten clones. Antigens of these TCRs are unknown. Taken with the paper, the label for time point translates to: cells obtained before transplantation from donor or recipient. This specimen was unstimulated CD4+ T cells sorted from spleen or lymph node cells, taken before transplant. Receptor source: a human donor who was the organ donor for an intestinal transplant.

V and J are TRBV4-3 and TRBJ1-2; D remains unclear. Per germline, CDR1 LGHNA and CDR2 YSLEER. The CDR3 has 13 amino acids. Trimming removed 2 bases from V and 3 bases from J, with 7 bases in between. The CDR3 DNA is TGCGCCAGCAGCCAACAGGAATACTATGGCTACACCTTC. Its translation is CASSQQEYYGYTF.

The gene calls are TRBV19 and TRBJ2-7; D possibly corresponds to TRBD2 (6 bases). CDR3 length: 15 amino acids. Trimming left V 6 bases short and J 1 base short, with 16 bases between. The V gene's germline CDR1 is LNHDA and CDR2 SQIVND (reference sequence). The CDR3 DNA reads TGTGCCAGTAGCGGTGGTCCCGGGGGTTCCTACGAGCAGTACTTC. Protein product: CASSGGPGGSYEQYF.

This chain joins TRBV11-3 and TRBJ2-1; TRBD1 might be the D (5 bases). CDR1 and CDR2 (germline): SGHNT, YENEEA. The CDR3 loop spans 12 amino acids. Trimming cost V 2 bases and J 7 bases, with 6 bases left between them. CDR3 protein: CASSLQGNEQFF. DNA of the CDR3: TGTGCCAGCAGCTTACAGGGAAATGAGCAGTTCTTC. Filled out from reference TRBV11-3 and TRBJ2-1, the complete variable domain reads EAGVVQSPRYKIIEKKQPVAFWCNPISGHNTLYWYLQNLGQGPELLIRYENEEAVDDSQLPKDRFSAERLKGVDSTLKIQPAELGDSAVYLCASSLQGNEQFFGPGTRLTVL.

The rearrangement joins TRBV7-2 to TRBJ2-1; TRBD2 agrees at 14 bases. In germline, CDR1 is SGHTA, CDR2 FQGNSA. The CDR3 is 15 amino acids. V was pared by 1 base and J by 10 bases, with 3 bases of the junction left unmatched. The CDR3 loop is CASSLDGLAGGEQFF. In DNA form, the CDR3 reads TGTGCCAGCAGCTTAGACGGACTAGCGGGAGGAGAGCAGTTCTTC.

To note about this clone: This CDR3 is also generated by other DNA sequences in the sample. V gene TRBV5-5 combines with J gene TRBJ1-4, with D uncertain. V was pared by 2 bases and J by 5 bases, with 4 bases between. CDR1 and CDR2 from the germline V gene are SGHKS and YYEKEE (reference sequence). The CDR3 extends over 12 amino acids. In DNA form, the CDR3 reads TGTGCCAGCAGCTTCCTCAATGAAAAACTGTTTTTT. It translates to CASSFLNEKLFF.

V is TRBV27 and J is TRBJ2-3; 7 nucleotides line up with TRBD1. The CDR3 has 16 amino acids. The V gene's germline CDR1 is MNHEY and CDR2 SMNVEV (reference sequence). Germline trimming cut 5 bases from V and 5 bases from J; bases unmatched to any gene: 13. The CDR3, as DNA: TGTGCCAGCAGTACCTGGACAGGTGGGCCGAGAGATACGCAGTATTTT. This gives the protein CASSTWTGGPRDTQYF.

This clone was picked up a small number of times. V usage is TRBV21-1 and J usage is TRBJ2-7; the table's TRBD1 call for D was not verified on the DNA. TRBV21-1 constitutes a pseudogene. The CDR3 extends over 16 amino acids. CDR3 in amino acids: CASSKNRHPGKSEQYF. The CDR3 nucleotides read TGTGCCAGCAGCAAAAATCGTCACCCAGGGAAAAGCGAGCAGTACTTC.

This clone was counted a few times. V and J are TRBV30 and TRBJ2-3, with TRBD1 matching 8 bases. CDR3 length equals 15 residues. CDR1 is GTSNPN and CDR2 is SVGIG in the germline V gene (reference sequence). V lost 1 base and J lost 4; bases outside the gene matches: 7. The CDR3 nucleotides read TGTGCCTGGAGTGCAGGGGGCAGGGAAGCAGATACGCAGTATTTT. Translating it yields CAWSAGGREADTQYF.

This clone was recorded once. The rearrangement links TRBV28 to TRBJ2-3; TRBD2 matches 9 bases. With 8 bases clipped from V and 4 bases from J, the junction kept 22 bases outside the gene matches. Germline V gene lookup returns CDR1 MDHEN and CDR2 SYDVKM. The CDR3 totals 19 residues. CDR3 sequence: CASPPIGLAGHITPDTQYF. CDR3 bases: TGTGCCAGCCCACCAATCGGGCTAGCGGGACACATTACCCCAGATACGCAGTATTTT.

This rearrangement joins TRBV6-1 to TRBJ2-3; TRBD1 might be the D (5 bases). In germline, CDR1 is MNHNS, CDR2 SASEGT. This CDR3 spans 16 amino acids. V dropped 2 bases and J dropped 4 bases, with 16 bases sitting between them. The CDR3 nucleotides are TGTGCCAGCAGTGAAAGGTTGCGTCAGGGATCAGATACGCAGTATTTT. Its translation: CASSERLRQGSDTQYF.

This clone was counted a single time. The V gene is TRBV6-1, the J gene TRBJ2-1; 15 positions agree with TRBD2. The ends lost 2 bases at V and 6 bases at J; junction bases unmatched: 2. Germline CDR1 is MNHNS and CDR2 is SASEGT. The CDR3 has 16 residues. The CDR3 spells CASSEKGLAGGNEQFF. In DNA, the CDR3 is TGTGCCAGCAGTGAAAAGGGACTAGCGGGAGGCAATGAGCAGTTCTTC.

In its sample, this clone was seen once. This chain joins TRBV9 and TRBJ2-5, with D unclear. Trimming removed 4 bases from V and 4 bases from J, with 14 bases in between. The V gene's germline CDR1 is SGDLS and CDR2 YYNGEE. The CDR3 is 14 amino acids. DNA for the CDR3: TGTGCCAGCAGCCTCCGAGGCCTCCCAGAGACCCAGTACTTC. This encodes CASSLRGLPETQYF.

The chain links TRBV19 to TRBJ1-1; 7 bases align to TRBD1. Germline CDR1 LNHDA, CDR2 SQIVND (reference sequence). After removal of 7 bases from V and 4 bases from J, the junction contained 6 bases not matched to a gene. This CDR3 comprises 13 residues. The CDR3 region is CASKAAGGTEAFF. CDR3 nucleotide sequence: TGTGCCAGTAAAGCGGCAGGGGGCACTGAAGCTTTCTTT.

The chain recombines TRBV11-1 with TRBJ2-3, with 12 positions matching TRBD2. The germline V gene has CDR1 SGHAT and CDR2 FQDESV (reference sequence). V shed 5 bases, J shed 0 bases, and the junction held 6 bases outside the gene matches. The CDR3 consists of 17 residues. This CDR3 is CASSPWTSGKSTDTQYF. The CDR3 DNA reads TGTGCCAGCAGCCCTTGGACTAGCGGGAAAAGCACAGATACGCAGTATTTT. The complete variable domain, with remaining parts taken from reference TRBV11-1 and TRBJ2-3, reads EAEVAQSPRYKITEKSQAVAFWCDPISGHATLYWYRQILGQGPELLVQFQDESVVDDSQLPKDRFSAERLKGVDSTLKIQPAELGDSAMYLCASSPWTSGKSTDTQYFGPGTRLTVL.

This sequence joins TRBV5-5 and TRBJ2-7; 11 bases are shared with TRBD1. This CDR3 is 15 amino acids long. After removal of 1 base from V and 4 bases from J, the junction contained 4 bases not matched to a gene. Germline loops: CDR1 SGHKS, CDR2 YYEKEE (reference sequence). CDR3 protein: CASSLRTGGPYEQYF. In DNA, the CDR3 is TGTGCCAGCAGCTTGCGGACAGGGGGCCCTTACGAGCAGTACTTC.

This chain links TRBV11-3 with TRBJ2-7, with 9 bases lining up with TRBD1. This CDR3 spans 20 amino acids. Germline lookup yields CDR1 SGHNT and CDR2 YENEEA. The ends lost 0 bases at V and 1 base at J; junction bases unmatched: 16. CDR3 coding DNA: TGTGCCAGCAGCTTAGATCGTATGTGTGTCAGGGACAGGGAATCCTACGAGCAGTACTTC. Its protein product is CASSLDRMCVRDRESYEQYF. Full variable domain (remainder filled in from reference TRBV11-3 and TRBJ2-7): EAGVVQSPRYKIIEKKQPVAFWCNPISGHNTLYWYLQNLGQGPELLIRYENEEAVDDSQLPKDRFSAERLKGVDSTLKIQPAELGDSAVYLCASSLDRMCVRDRESYEQYFGPGTRLTVT.